The text below deals with one T cell receptor beta chain. Its antigen remains unidentified. Looked up from germline, CDR1 is LGHNA and CDR2 is YSLEER. V dropped 2 bases and J dropped 3 bases, with 13 bases sitting between them. The CDR3 contains 16 residues. This specimen belongs to a study of cytomegalovirus exposure and HLA in healthy donors. The PCR employed 60 Vbeta primers together with 13 Jbeta primers. TCRdb keeps only in-frame clones here, not all; method: immunoSEQ multiplex PCR. The table includes 100,000 to 150,000 clones, 74% detected once. General observations from the study: DRB1 had the most TCR associations and HLA-C the fewest, a later analysis found, with rates varying by HLA locus.

V gene TRBV4-3 combines with J gene TRBJ1-4; D gene ambiguous. Sequenced sample: PBMCs. This clonotype was obtained from a woman aged 45-65 years in good health and CMV-seropositive. The CDR3 sequence is CASSQRVARANEKLFF. In DNA, the CDR3 is TGCGCCAGCAGCCAACGAGTGGCACGGGCTAATGAAAAACTGTTTTTT.